These 32 T cell receptor beta chains originate from one sample sequenced in a study of shared clonotypes between healthy human individuals. Sequencing was performed with immunoSEQ multiplex PCR; in TCRdb, only in-frame clones are kept and a portion is missing. The sample has about 610,000 clones, roughly 95% seen once. It was CD45RO-negative cells, positively selected for CCR7, that made up naive CD8 cells, with terminally differentiated effector memory CD45RA+ cells excluded. Material for sequencing was naive CD8+ T cells sorted from blood. Source of these receptors: a woman in her thirties in good health.

Remarks on this clone: This CDR3 is also generated by other DNA sequences in the sample. The J gene is TRBJ2-3, the V gene TRBV2, with TRBD2 matching 10 bases. The trim removed 0 bases at V and 1 base at J, leaving 1 base unmatched. The germline V gene has CDR1 SNHLY and CDR2 FYNNEI. The CDR3 runs 16 residues. This CDR3 is CASSEALAGGTDTQYF. The CDR3 bases are TGTGCCAGCAGTGAAGCGCTAGCGGGAGGCACAGATACGCAGTATTTT.

This clone was observed a handful of times. This sample also contains other DNA sequences that code for the same CDR3. The V call is TRBV5-1, the J call TRBJ2-7, with D hard to call. This CDR3 has 11 residues. V lost 0 bases and J lost 6, with 4 bases in between. Per germline, CDR1 SGHRS and CDR2 YFSETQ. Written as DNA, the CDR3 is TGCGCCAGCAGCTTGGGGGGCGAGCAGTACTTC. Protein sequence: CASSLGGEQYF.

Only one count was recorded for this clone. The genes are TRBV11-2 and TRBJ2-5, with unresolved D. The assigned J gene may be wrong: the sequence end matches TRBJ2-7 better. Germline values: CDR1 SGHAT, CDR2 FQNNGV. This CDR3 is built from 14 residues. CDR3 sequence: CASSLAPVAYEQYF. CDR3 sequence (DNA): TGTGCCAGCAGCTTAGCTCCGGTGGCCTACGAGCAGTACTTC.

The gene calls are TRBV28 and TRBJ2-3; D is perhaps TRBD2 (5 bases). Germline-derived CDR1 and CDR2 are MDHEN and SYDVKM. The CDR3 covers 14 residues. V was pared by 5 bases and J by 0 bases, with 9 bases between. Here the CDR3 reads CASSPSGSTDTQYF. As DNA, the CDR3 is TGTGCCAGCAGTCCCTCGGGGAGCACAGATACGCAGTATTTT.

The V and J genes are TRBV27 and TRBJ2-1; a possible D gene is TRBD1 (6 bases). The CDR3 runs 14 residues. Germline CDR1 and CDR2: MNHEY and SMNVEV (reference sequence). With 5 bases removed from V and 4 bases from J, the gap between germline ends came to 12 bases. CDR3 protein: CASSLRTAYNEQFF. The CDR3 DNA follows: TGTGCCAGCAGTCTCCGGACAGCTTACAATGAGCAGTTCTTC.

This clone was seen just once. V is TRBV19 and J is TRBJ2-1; TRBD1 matches at 8 bases. The length of the CDR3 is 15 residues. V shed 3 bases, J shed 5 bases, and the junction held 6 bases outside the gene matches. Germline assignment: CDR1 LNHDA and CDR2 SQIVND (reference sequence). The CDR3 coding sequence is TGTGCCAGTAGTATTCTCCAGGGGGCTAACAATGAGCAGTTCTTC. Translated: CASSILQGANNEQFF. The complete variable domain, with remaining parts taken from reference TRBV19 and TRBJ2-1, reads DGGITQSPKYLFRKEGQNVTLSCEQNLNHDAMYWYRQDPGQGLRLIYYSQIVNDFQKGDIAEGYSVSREKKESFPLTVTSAQKNPTAFYLCASSILQGANNEQFFGPGTRLTVL.

The J gene is TRBJ2-7, the V gene TRBV7-9; TRBD2 matches at 9 bases. CDR1 is SEHNR, CDR2 FQNEAQ, per germline (reference sequence). This CDR3 has 15 amino acids. Trimming removed 1 base from V and 1 base from J; junction bases left unmatched: 2. The DNA of the CDR3 is TGTGCCAGCAGCTTAGTGACTAGCGGATCCTACGAGCAGTACTTC. It encodes CASSLVTSGSYEQYF.

The V and J genes are TRBV27 and TRBJ2-7; D gene unclear. Germline-derived CDR1 and CDR2 are MNHEY and SMNVEV (reference sequence). The CDR3 loop spans 13 amino acids. Trimming left V 6 bases short and J 4 bases short, with 13 bases between. This chain's CDR3 is CASSRGTGYEQYF. CDR3 DNA sequence: TGTGCCAGCAGCCGCGGCACGGGTTACGAGCAGTACTTC.

Comment on this clone: Distinct nucleotide sequences in the sample also encode this CDR3. The rearrangement joins TRBV9 to TRBJ2-1; D call uncertain. In germline, CDR1 is SGDLS, CDR2 YYNGEE. The CDR3 runs 12 residues. Trimming shortened V by 0 bases and J by 7 bases, and 5 bases separated the two germline ends. CDR3 nucleotide sequence: TGTGCCAGCAGCGTAGGGGAAAATGAGCAGTTCTTC. Protein sequence: CASSVGENEQFF.

This clone was recorded only once. The same CDR3 arises from other DNA sequences in this sample as well. J is TRBJ2-1 and V is TRBV27, with 11 bases aligning to TRBD2. The CDR3 is 16 residues long. V trimming: 0 bases; J trimming: 4 bases; junction bases outside the gene matches: 2. Germline V gene lookup returns CDR1 MNHEY and CDR2 SMNVEV (reference sequence). In nucleotides, the CDR3 is TGTGCCAGCAGTTTATCGGGGACTAGCGGATACAATGAGCAGTTCTTC. Translated, it gives CASSLSGTSGYNEQFF.

The chain combines TRBV19 with TRBJ1-2; D gene unclear. CDR1 is LNHDA and CDR2 is SQIVND in the germline V gene (reference sequence). V was cut by 7 bases and J by 0 bases, with 9 bases left in between. CDR3 length: 13 amino acids. As DNA, the CDR3 is TGTGCCAGTAACCCCCAGGCTAACTATGGCTACACCTTC. Encoded protein: CASNPQANYGYTF.

The chain carries TRBV7-9 and TRBJ2-5, with D perhaps being TRBD1 or TRBD2 (5 bases each). The J call may be mistaken, given a closer DNA end match to TRBJ2-7. The CDR3 contains 12 residues. Germline CDR1 SEHNR, CDR2 FQNEAQ (reference sequence). This chain's CDR3 is CASSPGTAEQYF. The CDR3 nucleotides are TGTGCCAGCAGCCCTGGGACGGCCGAGCAGTACTTC.

V gene TRBV11-2 combines with J gene TRBJ2-3, with 8 bases matching TRBD1. The ends lost 5 bases at V and 2 bases at J; junction bases unmatched: 15. The CDR3 is made up of 18 amino acids. Germline CDR1 is SGHAT and CDR2 is FQNNGV. The CDR3 protein is CASSEDRAVIRATDTQYF. CDR3 DNA sequence: TGTGCCAGCAGCGAGGACAGGGCCGTCATTCGGGCCACAGATACGCAGTATTTT.

This clone appeared a single time. The rearrangement links TRBV6-6 to TRBJ2-1; the D gene is possibly TRBD2 (5 bases). The CDR3 is made up of 13 amino acids. V lost 5 bases and J lost 2, with 7 bases in between. The germline V gene encodes CDR1 MNHNY and CDR2 SVGAGI (reference sequence). CDR3 residues: CASSREAYNEQFF. In DNA form, the CDR3 reads TGTGCCAGCAGTCGGGAAGCCTACAATGAGCAGTTCTTC.

The rearrangement joins TRBV11-2 to TRBJ1-1, with unresolved D. This CDR3 is built from 13 residues. V shed 1 base and J shed 6 bases, with 9 bases lying between them. From germline, CDR1 is SGHAT and CDR2 FQNNGV. The CDR3 is CASSLGSGAEAFF. The CDR3 region has the DNA TGTGCCAGCAGCTTAGGGTCCGGGGCTGAAGCTTTCTTT.

The chain is built from TRBV4-1 and TRBJ1-3; D may be TRBD1 (5 bases). Per the germline V gene, CDR1 is MGHRA and CDR2 is YSYEKL. V lost 1 base to trimming and J lost 2 bases, with 9 bases between them. The CDR3 has 15 amino acids. The CDR3 region has the DNA TGCGCCAGCAGCCAAGTCGGGGGTCCTGGAAACACCATATATTTT. This sequence encodes CASSQVGGPGNTIYF.

This chain links TRBV7-8 with TRBJ2-3; D uncertain. In germline, CDR1 is SGHVS, CDR2 FQNEAQ. The CDR3 extends over 18 amino acids. Trimming shortened V by 4 bases and J by 1 base, and 21 bases separated the two germline ends. As DNA, the CDR3 is TGTGCCAGCAGCTCTAACCTTATTGGGAACGACCGCACAGATACGCAGTATTTT. It specifies CASSSNLIGNDRTDTQYF.

This sequence joins TRBV7-9 and TRBJ2-5; D remains ambiguous. V was clipped by 6 bases and J by 5 bases, with 10 bases between them. This CDR3 is built from 12 residues. Germline V gene data show CDR1 as SEHNR and CDR2 as FQNEAQ (reference sequence). CDR3: CASRVGLETQYF. As DNA, the CDR3 is TGTGCCAGCAGGGTCGGGTTGGAGACCCAGTACTTC.

The J gene is TRBJ2-3, the V gene TRBV29-1; 7 bases fit TRBD2. CDR3 length: 12 residues. Germline V gene lookup returns CDR1 SQVTM and CDR2 ANQGSEA. The junction had 3 bases not matched to a gene; V was cut back by 0 bases and J by 9 bases. The CDR3 here is CSVEDWGGTQYF. The CDR3 region has the DNA TGCAGCGTTGAAGATTGGGGGGGGACGCAGTATTTT.

This chain links TRBV6-5 with TRBJ2-3; D is unclear. Germline V gene lookup returns CDR1 MNHEY and CDR2 SVGAGI. Deletions cut 8 bases from V and 5 bases from J, with 8 bases between. This CDR3 contains 11 residues. This CDR3 is CASRTRDTQYF. The CDR3 DNA follows: TGTGCCAGCCGAACACGAGATACGCAGTATTTT.

In this sample, this clone turned up a few times. The V call is TRBV27, the J call TRBJ1-5; D not certain. The CDR3 covers 15 residues. V was shortened by 2 bases and J by 0 bases, with 8 bases between the two germline ends. CDR1 MNHEY and CDR2 SMNVEV come from the germline V gene (reference sequence). CDR3 DNA: TGTGCCAGCAGTTTAGTCGGCCATAGCAATCAGCCCCAGCATTTT. This translates into CASSLVGHSNQPQHF.

The chain is built from TRBV7-6 and TRBJ1-1; D is uncertain. Germline CDR1 SGHVS, CDR2 FNYEAQ. Trimming pared 1 base from V and 5 bases from J, leaving 8 bases between. There are 13 residues in the CDR3. CDR3 nucleotides: TGTGCCAGCAGCTTAGGTGGGTTGACTGAAGCTTTCTTT. It yields the protein CASSLGGLTEAFF.

The chain is built from TRBV7-9 and TRBJ2-3; possibly TRBD1 for D (6 bases). V lost 5 bases to trimming and J lost 3 bases, with 15 bases between them. CDR3 length equals 15 residues. The germline V gene has CDR1 SEHNR and CDR2 FQNEAQ (reference sequence). CDR3 loop: CASSPGVRRTDTQYF. CDR3 nucleotide sequence: TGTGCCAGCAGCCCAGGGGTACGGAGGACAGATACGCAGTATTTT.

The sample holds one count of this clone. CDR3 nucleotides: TGTGCCAGCAGCTTAATTCTAGGGCAGAGCTACGAGCAGTACTTC. Its translation is CASSLILGQSYEQYF. The chain uses TRBV7-9 and TRBJ2-7; D is uncertain. From germline, CDR1 is SEHNR and CDR2 FQNEAQ (reference sequence). V lost 2 bases and J lost 3, with 14 bases in between. The CDR3 extends over 15 amino acids.

This chain uses TRBV7-8 with TRBJ2-7; 12 bases match TRBD2. The CDR3 is 15 residues long. Trimming cost V 4 bases and J 0 bases; bases outside gene matches: 1. Germline loops: CDR1 SGHVS, CDR2 FQNEAQ. The CDR3 bases are TGTGCCAGCAGCTCTAGCGGGAGGGCCTCCTACGAGCAGTACTTC. Its protein is CASSSSGRASYEQYF.

The rearrangement links TRBV6-5 to TRBJ2-1; a possible D gene is TRBD2 (6 bases). The V and J ends lost 4 bases and 0 bases respectively, with 10 bases between them. Per the germline V gene, CDR1 is MNHEY and CDR2 is SVGAGI. CDR3 size: 15 residues. The chain's CDR3 is CASSSRESSYNEQFF. In nucleotides, the CDR3 is TGTGCCAGCAGTTCGCGGGAAAGCTCCTACAATGAGCAGTTCTTC.

The chain joins TRBV7-9 to TRBJ2-1, with 9 bases lining up with TRBD2. This CDR3 contains 14 residues. The V gene's germline CDR1 is SEHNR and CDR2 FQNEAQ (reference sequence). V lost 1 base, J lost 7 bases, and 2 bases stayed unmatched. The CDR3 is CASSLDSGSNEQFF. The CDR3 nucleotides are TGTGCCAGCAGCTTAGATAGCGGGAGTAATGAGCAGTTCTTC. Using reference TRBV7-9 and TRBJ2-1 for the parts outside the CDR3, the full variable domain is DTGVSQNPRHKITKRGQNVTFRCDPISEHNRLYWYRQTLGQGPEFLTYFQNEAQLEKSRLLSDRFSAERPKGSFSTLEIQRTEQGDSAMYLCASSLDSGSNEQFFGPGTRLTVL.

The CDR3 DNA is TGTGCCAGCAGATTACCCTGGGACAGACCTCGGGACACCATATATTTT. Its translation: CASRLPWDRPRDTIYF. This chain uses TRBV6-4 with TRBJ1-3, with 7 bases identical to TRBD1. The J segment lost 8 bases and the V segment lost 6 bases, leaving 16 bases of the junction unmatched. CDR1 MRHNA and CDR2 SNTAGT come from the germline V gene. The CDR3 loop spans 16 amino acids.

The V gene is TRBV29-1, the J gene TRBJ1-2; the match to TRBD1 covers 7 bases. The CDR3 consists of 15 residues. V trimming: 5 bases; J trimming: 3 bases; junction bases outside the gene matches: 12. The germline CDR1 and CDR2 sequences are SQVTM and ANQGSEA. For the CDR3, the DNA is TGCAGCGTTAATGACAGGGAAGTTGCGGACTATGGCTACACCTTC. Encoded protein: CSVNDREVADYGYTF.

This clone was seen once. V and J are TRBV2 and TRBJ1-2; TRBD1 matches at 7 bases. The germline gives CDR1 SNHLY, CDR2 FYNNEI. Unmatched junction bases numbered 7, after V lost 3 bases and J lost 0 bases. CDR3 length: 16 amino acids. The CDR3 loop reads CASSENRGSPNYGYTF. The CDR3 DNA reads TGTGCCAGCAGTGAGAACAGGGGTTCCCCTAACTATGGCTACACCTTC.

The V call is TRBV27, the J call TRBJ2-1; 14 bases are a match to TRBD2. CDR1 MNHEY and CDR2 SMNVEV come from the germline V gene (reference sequence). This CDR3 has 15 residues. V trimming: 4 bases; J trimming: 14 bases; junction bases outside the gene matches: 10. CDR3 nucleotides: TGTGCCAGCAGTTCAGGGACTAGCGGGAGATCTGCCAAGTTCTTC. It translates to CASSSGTSGRSAKFF.

The chain combines TRBV28 with TRBJ2-7; the D gene could be TRBD1 or TRBD2 (6 bases each). The V gene's germline CDR1 is MDHEN and CDR2 SYDVKM. CDR3 length: 13 residues. Trimming left V 11 bases short and J 0 bases short, with 14 bases between. The CDR3 nucleotides read TGTGCCTCCCGGGGGCTTAGCTCCTACGAGCAGTACTTC. Its translation is CASRGLSSYEQYF.